A selection of T cell receptor beta chains follows, all from one sample in a study of blood T cell repertoires in COVID-19. Here immunoSEQ multiplex PCR was the method, and the copy in TCRdb shows in-frame clones only, minus some. This sample has tens of thousands of clones; about 89% occur once, and the top ten carry approximately 25%. The sequenced sample consisted of peripheral blood. Receptor source: a man in his fifties with active or convalescent COVID-19. Each CDR3 is given with its conserved first and last residue. The D gene is left open where the match is weak. Size is stated for part of the rows, as once, few or many counts, or as a class when the clone is expanded.

D gene: .; V gene: TRBV19; clone size: few; J gene: TRBJ1-1; CDR3 protein: CASSIVQSGEAFF; CDR3 DNA: TGTGCCAGTAGTATAGTACAGTCTGGTGAAGCTTTCTTT
D gene: .; V gene: TRBV6-5; clone size: once; J gene: TRBJ1-1; CDR3 protein: CASRSEQGRAFF; CDR3 DNA: TGTGCCAGCAGAAGCGAACAGGGTAGAGCTTTCTTT
D gene: .; V gene: TRBV28; clone size: .; J gene: TRBJ1-5; CDR3 protein: CASSLRRGRAYSNQPQHF; CDR3 DNA: TGTGCCAGCAGTTTGCGGAGGGGACGGGCCTATAGCAATCAGCCCCAGCATTTT
D gene: TRBD1; V gene: TRBV11-3; clone size: .; J gene: TRBJ2-1; CDR3 protein: CASSQGGDRDNEQFF; CDR3 DNA: TGTGCCAGCAGCCAAGGCGGAGACAGGGACAATGAGCAGTTCTTC
D gene: TRBD1; V gene: TRBV11-2; clone size: .; J gene: TRBJ2-7; CDR3 protein: CASSRQGSRSYEQYF; CDR3 DNA: TGTGCCAGCAGCAGACAGGGATCTCGCTCCTACGAGCAGTACTTC
D gene: TRBD2; V gene: TRBV2; clone size: few; J gene: TRBJ2-5; CDR3 protein: CASNLAGRETQYF; CDR3 DNA: TGTGCCAGCAACCTAGCGGGGAGGGAGACCCAGTACTTC
D gene: .; V gene: TRBV6-6; clone size: .; J gene: TRBJ1-6; CDR3 protein: CASSGGPQGEGSPLHF; CDR3 DNA: TGTGCCAGCAGTGGGGGTCCACAGGGCGAGGGTTCACCCCTCCACTTT
D gene: .; V gene: TRBV19; clone size: .; J gene: TRBJ2-7; CDR3 protein: CASSQGATDNYEQYF; CDR3 DNA: TGTGCCAGTAGCCAGGGCGCCACCGACAATTACGAGCAGTACTTC
D gene: .; V gene: TRBV28; clone size: .; J gene: TRBJ1-2; CDR3 protein: CAARGANYGYTF; CDR3 DNA: TGTGCCGCCCGCGGAGCTAACTATGGCTACACCTTC
D gene: TRBD1; V gene: TRBV7-9; clone size: .; J gene: TRBJ2-3; CDR3 protein: CASSPRQGSTDTQYF; CDR3 DNA: TGTGCCAGCAGCCCGCGACAGGGCTCCACAGATACGCAGTATTTT
D gene: .; V gene: TRBV5-4; clone size: .; J gene: TRBJ2-6; CDR3 protein: CASSLVLGWGAGANVLTF; CDR3 DNA: TGTGCCAGCAGCTTGGTCCTGGGTTGGGGCGCTGGGGCCAACGTCCTGACTTTC
D gene: .; V gene: TRBV4-1; clone size: few; J gene: TRBJ1-6; CDR3 protein: CASSPLQGKVSPLHF; CDR3 DNA: TGCGCCAGCAGCCCCCTTCAGGGGAAGGTTTCACCCCTCCACTTT
D gene: TRBD1; V gene: TRBV29-1; clone size: .; J gene: TRBJ1-1; CDR3 protein: CSVRTGGRRAEAFF; CDR3 DNA: TGCAGCGTTCGCACAGGGGGCCGAAGAGCTGAAGCTTTCTTT
D gene: .; V gene: TRBV1; clone size: once; J gene: TRBJ1-4; CDR3 protein: CTSSQSDIATNEKLFF; CDR3 DNA: TGCACCAGCAGCCAGTCCGACATTGCAACTAATGAAAAACTGTTTTTT
D gene: TRBD2; V gene: TRBV7-9; clone size: .; J gene: TRBJ2-1; CDR3 protein: CASSKDPGLAGVLFF; CDR3 DNA: TGTGCCAGCAGCAAGGACCCGGGACTAGCGGGAGTTTTGTTCTTC
D gene: .; V gene: TRBV19; clone size: .; J gene: TRBJ2-3; CDR3 protein: CASTTAGSGTDTQYF; CDR3 DNA: TGTGCCAGTACCACCGCAGGTTCCGGCACAGATACGCAGTATTTT
D gene: TRBD1; V gene: TRBV30; clone size: .; J gene: TRBJ1-2; CDR3 protein: CAWAPGQGSFGYTF; CDR3 DNA: TGTGCCTGGGCTCCGGGACAGGGTTCGTTTGGCTACACCTTC
D gene: .; V gene: TRBV9; clone size: .; J gene: TRBJ2-3; CDR3 protein: CASSVGPQGADTQYF; CDR3 DNA: TGTGCCAGCAGCGTAGGACCCCAAGGGGCAGATACGCAGTATTTT
D gene: .; V gene: TRBV5-1; clone size: .; J gene: TRBJ2-3; CDR3 protein: CASSLESRSDTQYF; CDR3 DNA: TGCGCCAGCAGCTTGGAATCTAGATCGGATACGCAGTATTTT
D gene: .; V gene: TRBV7-2; clone size: .; J gene: TRBJ1-1; CDR3 protein: CASSLDRNTEAFF; CDR3 DNA: TGTGCCAGCAGCTTAGACAGAAACACTGAAGCTTTCTTT
D gene: TRBD1; V gene: TRBV24-1; clone size: .; J gene: TRBJ2-1; CDR3 protein: CATSDPTGGNYNEQFF; CDR3 DNA: TGTGCCACCAGTGACCCAACAGGGGGCAACTACAATGAGCAGTTCTTC
D gene: .; V gene: TRBV6-5; clone size: .; J gene: TRBJ2-2; CDR3 protein: CASSSWTSLGGELFF; CDR3 DNA: TGTGCCAGCAGTTCTTGGACAAGCCTTGGAGGGGAGCTGTTTTTT
D gene: .; V gene: TRBV7-8; clone size: .; J gene: TRBJ1-3; CDR3 protein: CASSLTGYQGSGNTIYF; CDR3 DNA: TGTGCCAGCAGCTTGACAGGATACCAGGGGTCTGGAAACACCATATATTTT
D gene: .; V gene: TRBV6-1; clone size: .; J gene: TRBJ1-6; CDR3 protein: CASSGIGSSYNSPLHF; CDR3 DNA: TGTGCCAGCAGTGGCATAGGGAGCTCCTATAATTCACCCCTCCACTTT
D gene: TRBD2; V gene: TRBV12-3/TRBV12-4; clone size: .; J gene: TRBJ2-1; CDR3 protein: CASSFSGRNEQFF; CDR3 DNA: TGTGCCAGCAGTTTTAGCGGGAGGAATGAGCAGTTCTTC
D gene: .; V gene: TRBV9; clone size: .; J gene: TRBJ1-3; CDR3 protein: CASSGGGFPSGNTIYF; CDR3 DNA: TGTGCCAGCAGCGGGGGGGGTTTCCCCTCTGGAAACACCATATATTTT
D gene: .; V gene: TRBV7-9; clone size: .; J gene: TRBJ1-4; CDR3 protein: CASTRAGESNEKLFF; CDR3 DNA: TGTGCCAGCACCCGGGCCGGGGAATCTAATGAAAAACTGTTTTTT
D gene: TRBD2; V gene: TRBV6-6; clone size: .; J gene: TRBJ2-1; CDR3 protein: CASSPGLAINEQFF; CDR3 DNA: TGTGCCAGCAGTCCGGGACTAGCGATTAATGAGCAGTTCTTC
D gene: TRBD1; V gene: TRBV25-1; clone size: .; J gene: TRBJ1-1; CDR3 protein: CASSGWDRVSGLNTEAFF; CDR3 DNA: TGTGCCAGCAGTGGCTGGGACAGGGTGAGCGGTTTGAACACTGAAGCTTTCTTT
D gene: .; V gene: TRBV12-3/TRBV12-4; clone size: .; J gene: TRBJ1-1; CDR3 protein: CASSLSRNTEAFF; CDR3 DNA: TGTGCCAGCAGTTTGTCCCGGAACACTGAAGCTTTCTTT
D gene: TRBD1; V gene: TRBV6-5; clone size: .; J gene: TRBJ1-1; CDR3 protein: CASHLRQGRTEAFF; CDR3 DNA: TGTGCCAGCCACTTGAGACAGGGGAGGACTGAAGCTTTCTTT
D gene: TRBD1; V gene: TRBV5-5; clone size: .; J gene: TRBJ1-2; CDR3 protein: CASDRGYGYTF; CDR3 DNA: TGTGCCAGTGACAGGGGATATGGCTACACCTTC
D gene: TRBD1; V gene: TRBV7-9; clone size: .; J gene: TRBJ2-1; CDR3 protein: CASSFAGTGNNEQFF; CDR3 DNA: TGTGCCAGCAGCTTTGCTGGGACAGGTAACAATGAGCAGTTCTTC
D gene: .; V gene: TRBV28; clone size: .; J gene: TRBJ1-5; CDR3 protein: CASSLIGGGQPQHF; CDR3 DNA: TGTGCCAGCAGTTTAATCGGGGGAGGTCAGCCCCAGCATTTT
D gene: .; V gene: TRBV28; clone size: .; J gene: TRBJ1-1; CDR3 protein: CASGRGRNTEAFF; CDR3 DNA: TGTGCCAGCGGCAGGGGAAGAAACACTGAAGCTTTCTTT
D gene: TRBD1; V gene: TRBV27; clone size: .; J gene: TRBJ1-2; CDR3 protein: CASSFTGEYGYTF; CDR3 DNA: TGTGCCAGCAGTTTCACAGGGGAATATGGCTACACCTTC
D gene: .; V gene: TRBV5-1; clone size: .; J gene: TRBJ1-1; CDR3 protein: CASSYRAPGEAFF; CDR3 DNA: TGCGCCAGCAGCTACAGGGCCCCCGGTGAAGCTTTCTTT
D gene: TRBD1; V gene: TRBV7-3; clone size: .; J gene: TRBJ2-3; CDR3 protein: CASSLNQGALDTQYF; CDR3 DNA: TGTGCCAGCAGCTTAAATCAGGGGGCATTGGATACGCAGTATTTT
D gene: TRBD2; V gene: TRBV5-5; clone size: .; J gene: TRBJ2-2; CDR3 protein: CASSFRLAANTGELFF; CDR3 DNA: TGTGCCAGCAGCTTCAGACTAGCGGCGAACACCGGGGAGCTGTTTTTT
D gene: TRBD2; V gene: TRBV6-4; clone size: few; J gene: TRBJ2-1; CDR3 protein: CASSEIAGEGYNEQFF; CDR3 DNA: TGTGCCAGCAGTGAAATAGCGGGAGAAGGCTACAATGAGCAGTTCTTC